One sample yielded the 9 T cell receptor beta chains listed below, sequenced in a study of T cells after yellow fever vaccination. TCRdb independently ran MiXCR on the 5' RACE reads; one entry per CDR3 protein. This table has about 340,000 distinct CDR3 sequences, roughly 4.3% appearing once. Material: PBMCs, obtained 5 days after the yellow fever booster vaccination. Receptors were obtained from a man aged 18 to 29 who received the YFV17D yellow fever vaccine.

This clonotype has a handful of counts. The rearrangement joins TRBV29-1 to TRBJ2-5; D possibly corresponds to TRBD2 (5 bases). The CDR3 covers 13 residues. Germline CDR1 SQVTM, CDR2 ANQGSEA. V was pared by 3 bases and J by 1 base, with 9 bases between. This chain's CDR3 is CSVDLGLQETQYF. In nucleotides, the CDR3 is TGCAGCGTTGATCTCGGACTCCAAGAGACCCAGTACTTC.

A few counts support this clonotype. This chain links TRBV19 with TRBJ2-5; D unclear. Germline values: CDR1 LNHDA, CDR2 SQIVND (reference sequence). This CDR3 is 13 amino acids long. Trimming removed 6 bases from V and 2 bases from J, with 10 bases in between. CDR3 region: CASSAHPQETQYF. The CDR3 DNA follows: TGTGCCAGTAGCGCCCATCCACAAGAGACCCAGTACTTC.

The chain couples TRBV29-1 to TRBJ1-1; TRBD1 agrees at 8 bases. The CDR3 totals 14 residues. Germline V CDR1 and CDR2: SQVTM, ANQGSEA. V shed 5 bases and J 2 bases; nucleotides not matched to a gene: 7. CDR3 nucleotides: TGCAGCGTTTTTAACAGGGGGATAAACACTGAAGCTTTCTTT. It is translated as CSVFNRGINTEAFF.

This clonotype has ten or more counts. This sequence joins TRBV12-3 or TRBV12-4 and TRBJ2-1; TRBD1 is a possible D gene (5 bases). Between the trimmed V and J ends, which lost 4 bases and 15 bases, there was a span of 16 bases. This CDR3 has 12 amino acids. This CDR3 reads CASSSGPRAPFF. CDR3 sequence (DNA): TGTGCCAGCAGTTCAGGACCCAGGGCACCGTTCTTC.

This clonotype has only a few counts. The V call is TRBV14, the J call TRBJ2-7, with TRBD2 identical over 7 bases. Per the germline V gene, CDR1 is SGHDN and CDR2 is FVKESK. There are 16 residues in the CDR3. V lost 6 bases, J lost 2 bases, and 13 bases stayed unmatched. The chain's CDR3 is CASRHTRGDYPYEQYV. In DNA, the CDR3 is TGTGCCAGCAGACACACCCGGGGGGACTACCCCTACGAGCAGTACGTC.

This clonotype was seen repeatedly, ten times or more. The rearrangement uses TRBV11-2 and TRBJ2-5; 8 nucleotides agree with TRBD2. V shed 1 base and J 4 bases; nucleotides not matched to a gene: 5. The CDR3 length is 15 residues. CDR1 is SGHAT, CDR2 FQNNGV, per germline. In DNA form, the CDR3 reads TGTGCCAGCAGCTTAGGGGCGGGGGGACCAGAGACCCAGTACTTC. Protein: CASSLGAGGPETQYF.

A few counts support this clonotype. This chain joins TRBV6-4 and TRBJ1-1; 10 positions agree with TRBD1. This CDR3 has 14 residues. The junction had 10 bases not matched to a gene; V was cut back by 4 bases and J by 11 bases. Germline loops: CDR1 MRHNA, CDR2 SNTAGT. CDR3 nucleotide sequence: TGTGCCAGCAGTGCAACCGGGACAGGGGAGGATGCTTTCTTT. This gives the protein CASSATGTGEDAFF.

In this sample, this clonotype turned up a few times. The CDR3 loop is CASSLEDWDRQYNEQFF. For the CDR3, the DNA is TGTGCCAGCAGCTTAGAGGACTGGGACAGGCAATACAATGAGCAGTTCTTC. The J gene is TRBJ2-1, the V gene TRBV7-9; TRBD1 matches 8 bases. From germline, CDR1 is SEHNR and CDR2 FQNEAQ (reference sequence). V shed 1 base, J shed 4 bases, and the junction held 9 bases outside the gene matches. The CDR3 runs 17 residues.

In its sample, this clonotype was seen many times. The V and J genes are TRBV27 and TRBJ1-1; no clear D. Germline CDR1 reads MNHEY; CDR2 reads SMNVEV (reference sequence). Trimming left V 9 bases short and J 1 base short, with 15 bases between. The CDR3 runs to 14 residues. DNA for the CDR3: TGTGCCAGTCGCTTTTTAGGAGAGAACACTGAAGCTTTCTTT. This codes for CASRFLGENTEAFF.